The clone carrying this T cell receptor (beta chain) appeared a few times. These data are taken from a study of early T cells in non-severe SARS-CoV-2 infection. Study context: The study sequenced bulk RNA from unsorted whole blood, with chains unpaired.

Using its own MiXCR run on the 5' RACE reads, TCRdb lists one record per CDR3 protein. Counted here are some 64,000 distinct CDR3 sequences, roughly 21% occurring once; the ten biggest clones make up approximately 15%. Germline V gene sequence: CDR1 DFQATT, CDR2 SNEGSKA (reference sequence). Deletions cut 7 bases from V and 0 bases from J, with 12 bases between. The CDR3 extends over 14 amino acids. The chain uses TRBV20-1 and TRBJ1-4; D gene uncertain. The material was whole blood, obtained at baseline. The sequence came from an adult who was a healthcare worker with PCR-confirmed SARS-CoV-2 infection or an uninfected control (not recorded which). CDR3 in amino acids: CSVRVGATNEKLFF. Here the CDR3 DNA reads TGCAGTGTGCGAGTTGGAGCAACTAATGAAAAACTGTTTTTT.